This entry lists 24 T cell receptor beta chains sequenced from one sample in a study of shared clonotypes between healthy human individuals. Sequenced by immunoSEQ multiplex PCR; TCRdb stores in-frame clones only, minus some. Here the sample spans about 960,000 clones, approximately 80% being singletons. Material: memory CD4+ T cells sorted from blood. Subset given: CD45RA-negative fraction. The source is a man aged 18 to 35 in good health.

This chain links TRBV5-1 with TRBJ2-7, with TRBD1 matching over 8 bases. V shed 4 bases and J 2 bases; nucleotides not matched to a gene: 5. Per the germline V gene, CDR1 is SGHRS and CDR2 is YFSETQ. The CDR3 is 14 amino acids. The CDR3 DNA follows: TGCGCCAGCAGCATGCGGACAGGGCCCTACGAGCAGTACTTC. Its protein is CASSMRTGPYEQYF.

CDR3 coding DNA: TGTGCCAGCAGTGAAGCGGTCGGCAGCTACGAGCAGTACTTC. Protein product: CASSEAVGSYEQYF. The chain uses TRBV2 and TRBJ2-7; D is unresolved. V was cut by 0 bases and J by 3 bases, with 9 bases left in between. This CDR3 comprises 14 residues. Looked up from germline, CDR1 is SNHLY and CDR2 is FYNNEI.

This chain connects TRBV7-9 to TRBJ2-3; D is perhaps TRBD2 (6 bases). This CDR3 has 15 residues. Trimming pared 0 bases from V and 5 bases from J, leaving 12 bases between. The V gene's germline CDR1 is SEHNR and CDR2 FQNEAQ (reference sequence). DNA for the CDR3: TGTGCCAGCAGCTTAGCGAACGGGAGATTAGATACGCAGTATTTT. Its translation is CASSLANGRLDTQYF.

The chain couples TRBV25-1 to TRBJ1-5, with 11 positions matching TRBD1. CDR1 and CDR2 from the germline V gene are MGHDK and SYGVNS. The CDR3 is 14 amino acids. V was pared by 4 bases and J by 6 bases, with 2 bases of the junction left unmatched. The CDR3 nucleotides are TGTGCCAGCAGTGGGACAGGGGGCAGTCAGCCCCAGCATTTT. Residues: CASSGTGGSQPQHF.

The gene calls are TRBV10-3 and TRBJ2-1; D uncertain. CDR1 and CDR2 from the germline V gene are ENHRY and SYGVKD. V was trimmed by 4 bases and J by 6 bases, leaving 7 bases between them. This CDR3 contains 12 residues. The CDR3 sequence is CAISAVSNEQFF. Here the CDR3 DNA reads TGTGCCATCAGTGCCGTAAGCAATGAGCAGTTCTTC.

This clone appeared once. CDR3 DNA sequence: TGCGCCAGCAGTGATACTCCCCAGGGGAATCGCAATCAGCCCCAGCATTTT. Translating it yields CASSDTPQGNRNQPQHF. The chain joins TRBV10-2 to TRBJ1-5; TRBD1 might be the D (6 bases). V was clipped by 3 bases and J by 2 bases, with 17 bases between them. Germline CDR1 and CDR2: WSHSY and SAAADI. CDR3 size: 17 residues.

The chain has TRBV29-1 and TRBJ2-1, with 10 positions matching TRBD2. The ends lost 2 bases at V and 6 bases at J; junction bases unmatched: 10. CDR1 and CDR2 from the germline V gene are SQVTM and ANQGSEA. CDR3 length equals 16 residues. The CDR3 spells CSVERASGRVGNEQFF. The CDR3 nucleotides are TGCAGCGTTGAAAGAGCTAGCGGGAGAGTGGGCAATGAGCAGTTCTTC.

This rearrangement joins TRBV7-8 to TRBJ2-1, with no clear D. Per germline, CDR1 SGHVS and CDR2 FQNEAQ. Between the trimmed V and J ends, which lost 7 bases and 10 bases, there was a span of 11 bases. This CDR3 region has 11 residues. CDR3 protein: CASTQLEEQFF. As DNA, the CDR3 is TGTGCCAGCACCCAGCTCGAGGAGCAGTTCTTC.

The chain combines TRBV6-4 with TRBJ1-2, with 9 bases aligning to TRBD1. The CDR3 totals 14 residues. V was pared by 2 bases and J by 7 bases, with 5 bases of the junction left unmatched. Germline assignment: CDR1 MRHNA and CDR2 SNTAGT. CDR3 sequence reads: CASSDPGQGGGYTF. CDR3 sequence (DNA): TGTGCCAGCAGTGACCCGGGACAGGGTGGTGGCTACACCTTC.

The chain couples TRBV2 to TRBJ2-7; TRBD2 matches 7 bases. The germline V gene encodes CDR1 SNHLY and CDR2 FYNNEI. Trimming cost V 8 bases and J 7 bases; bases outside gene matches: 14. This CDR3 is 14 amino acids long. This chain's CDR3 is CASRPSASGKEQYF. The CDR3 coding sequence is TGTGCCAGCCGGCCGTCCGCTAGCGGAAAAGAGCAGTACTTC.

This clone has only a few counts. The chain has TRBV9 and TRBJ1-1, with D uncertain. The germline gives CDR1 SGDLS, CDR2 YYNGEE. Trimming left V 0 bases short and J 3 bases short, with 6 bases between. The CDR3 has 13 amino acids. The CDR3 DNA is TGTGCCAGCAGCGTAGACGTTCACACTGAAGCTTTCTTT. It codes for CASSVDVHTEAFF.

The J gene is TRBJ2-4, the V gene TRBV18; D is unclear. The CDR3 is 13 residues long. Germline V CDR1 and CDR2: KGHSH, LQKENI. V was pared by 0 bases and J by 10 bases, with 10 bases between. The CDR3 reads CASSPPIVPIQYF. CDR3 DNA: TGTGCCAGCTCACCACCCATAGTCCCTATTCAGTACTTC.

V and J are TRBV2 and TRBJ2-7, with D possibly TRBD2 on 6 matching bases. Germline loops: CDR1 SNHLY, CDR2 FYNNEI. This CDR3 region has 11 residues. Trimming cost V 4 bases and J 7 bases, with 8 bases left between them. The CDR3 loop reads CASSVRGEQYF. The CDR3 bases are TGTGCCAGCAGTGTCCGGGGGGAGCAGTACTTC.

The rearrangement joins TRBV4-1 to TRBJ2-2; TRBD1 matches at 9 bases. Germline V lookup: CDR1 MGHRA, CDR2 YSYEKL. V shed 2 bases and J 7 bases; nucleotides not matched to a gene: 11. The CDR3 covers 17 residues. The CDR3, as DNA: TGCGCCAGCAGCCAACCTCGACCGGGACAGGGAATCGGGGAGCTGTTTTTT. Amino acids: CASSQPRPGQGIGELFF.

This rearrangement joins TRBV5-6 to TRBJ2-7; D could derive from TRBD1 or TRBD2 (5 bases each). Germline V gene sequence: CDR1 SGHDT, CDR2 YYEEEE. Trimming removed 4 bases at V and 6 bases at J, with 23 bases between. The CDR3 has 16 residues. The CDR3 bases are TGTGCCAGCAGCCCTGATAACGGGGCTTATCCTGGCGAGCAGTACTTC. Amino acid sequence: CASSPDNGAYPGEQYF.

The CDR3 sequence is CASILKRGKDTQYF. The CDR3 DNA reads TGTGCCAGCATTCTCAAGCGGGGGAAGGATACGCAGTATTTT. The chain is built from TRBV2 and TRBJ2-3; 8 nucleotides line up with TRBD2. The CDR3 loop spans 14 amino acids. After removal of 7 bases from V and 6 bases from J, the junction contained 9 bases not matched to a gene. Germline assignment: CDR1 SNHLY and CDR2 FYNNEI.

The J gene is TRBJ2-1, the V gene TRBV9; D gene unclear. The CDR3 covers 14 residues. V lost 0 bases, J lost 5 bases, and 9 bases lay in between. Germline V gene lookup returns CDR1 SGDLS and CDR2 YYNGEE. DNA of the CDR3: TGTGCCAGCAGCGTAGGGAACACCGACAATGAGCAGTTCTTC. Its protein is CASSVGNTDNEQFF.

This CDR3 is CATSSGGSTDTQYF. The DNA for the CDR3 is TGTGCCACCAGTAGCGGGGGCAGCACAGATACGCAGTATTTT. The chain combines TRBV15 with TRBJ2-3; TRBD2 aligns across 9 bases. In germline, CDR1 is LNHNV, CDR2 YYDKDF (reference sequence). The CDR3 loop spans 14 amino acids. V lost 6 bases to trimming and J lost 0 bases; unmatched junction nucleotides: 1.

The chain couples TRBV5-8 to TRBJ1-1, with D possibly matching TRBD1 (6 bases). V was pared by 10 bases and J by 1 base, with 17 bases between. Germline assignment: CDR1 SGHTS and CDR2 YDEGEE. This CDR3 region has 14 residues. The CDR3 DNA reads as TGTGCCGGATTTAAATGGGGGGCGAACACTGAAGCTTTCTTT. This gives the protein CAGFKWGANTEAFF.

Points on this clone: A far larger clone differs by one base, so this is likely a read error. The same CDR3 arises from other DNA sequences in this sample as well. The rearrangement joins TRBV30 to TRBJ1-1; D not resolved. The CDR3 totals 15 residues. CDR1 is GTSNPN and CDR2 is SVGIG in the germline V gene (reference sequence). The CDR3 loop is CAWSVRKNGHTEAFF. The CDR3 nucleotides are TGTGCCTGGAGTGTACGAAAAAATGGGCACACTGAAGCCTTCTTT. The variable domain in full, completed from reference TRBV30 and TRBJ1-1, reads SQTIHQWPATLVQPVGSPLSLECTVEGTSNPNLYWYRQAAGRGLQLLFYSVGIGQISSEVPQNLSASRPQDRQFILSSKKLLLSDSGFYLCAWSVRKNGHTEAFFGQGTRLTVV.

The chain is built from TRBV5-1 and TRBJ1-6; D uncertain. The CDR3 runs to 12 residues. The V end lost 4 bases, the J end lost 9 bases, and 8 bases lay between the germline ends. Germline V gene data show CDR1 as SGHRS and CDR2 as YFSETQ. The CDR3 DNA reads as TGCGCCAGCAGCGAGGGAGTTTCACCCCTCCACTTT. Its protein is CASSEGVSPLHF.

This chain uses TRBV7-9 with TRBJ2-4, with D possibly TRBD2 on 5 matching bases. Germline CDR1 reads SEHNR; CDR2 reads FQNEAQ (reference sequence). Trimming left V 3 bases short and J 5 bases short, with 14 bases between. The CDR3 runs 15 residues. The CDR3 spells CASSLASRDQNIQYF. DNA for the CDR3: TGTGCCAGCAGCTTGGCCTCCCGGGATCAAAACATTCAGTACTTC.

The genes are TRBV9 and TRBJ2-5; no clear D gene. This CDR3 is built from 16 residues. Germline CDR1 reads SGDLS; CDR2 reads YYNGEE. The germline V and J ends were trimmed by 3 bases and 5 bases, with 20 bases remaining between them. CDR3 nucleotides: TGTGCCAGCAGCGCTTCGGGTAGAACGAGCCGTGAGACCCAGTACTTC. Translating it yields CASSASGRTSRETQYF.

DNA for the CDR3: TGTGCCAGTAGTATGCCCAGGGGGAGTAATTCACCCCTCCACTTT. The encoded protein is CASSMPRGSNSPLHF. This chain links TRBV19 with TRBJ1-6; 7 positions match TRBD1. This CDR3 contains 15 residues. V trimming: 3 bases; J trimming: 6 bases; junction bases outside the gene matches: 5. CDR1 and CDR2 from the germline V gene are LNHDA and SQIVND (reference sequence).